A selection of T cell receptor beta chains follows, all from one sample in a study of T cells after yellow fever vaccination. MiXCR, run by TCRdb on the 5' RACE reads, gives a single entry per CDR3 protein. The table shows 60,000 to 85,000 distinct CDR3 sequences, with approximately 7.7% occurring only once. The source material was CD8+ T cells sorted from PBMCs, sampled around 5 days after the first yellow fever vaccination. The receptors here all came from a man between 18 and 35 years old who received the YFV17D yellow fever vaccine. CDR3s include the opening cysteine and the closing phenylalanine or tryptophan. The D gene is left open where the match is weak. Expanded clones are given a class, and other clones once, few, many or no size at all.

d_call	clone_size	j_call	v_call	cdr3_aa	cdr3_nt
.	.	TRBJ1-2	TRBV4-3	CASSQDRVMVTGYTF	TGCGCCAGCAGCCAAGATCGGGTTATGGTAACGGGCTACACCTTC
TRBD1	many	TRBJ1-2	TRBV4-1	CASSQEVAGGLGGGYTF	TGCGCCAGCAGCCAAGAAGTGGCAGGGGGCCTTGGAGGTGGCTACACCTTC
.	.	TRBJ1-2	TRBV14	CASSETGPYRGGYTF	TGTGCCAGCAGCGAAACCGGGCCTTACCGGGGTGGCTACACCTTC
.	.	TRBJ2-1	TRBV7-9	CASSAGDSYNEQFF	TGTGCCAGCAGTGCAGGGGACTCCTACAATGAGCAGTTCTTC
TRBD2	many	TRBJ2-2	TRBV4-1	CASSPQTSGYEAGELFF	TGCGCCAGCAGCCCCCAGACTAGCGGCTACGAGGCCGGGGAGCTGTTTTTT
.	many	TRBJ1-1	TRBV12-3/TRBV12-4	CASSLEARGGAFF	TGTGCCAGCAGTTTGGAGGCTCGGGGTGGAGCTTTCTTT
.	.	TRBJ2-7	TRBV9	CASSVSLSYEQYF	TGTGCCAGCAGCGTATCCCTCTCCTACGAGCAGTACTTC
.	many	TRBJ2-7	TRBV29-1	CSVNTGKSEEQYF	TGCAGCGTTAATACAGGGAAATCGGAAGAGCAGTACTTC
.	many	TRBJ2-7	TRBV9	CASSVGTGASYEQYF	TGTGCCAGCAGCGTAGGCACGGGGGCCAGTTACGAGCAGTACTTC
.	.	TRBJ2-5	TRBV13	CASSLREPSETQYF	TGTGCCAGCAGCCTCCGGGAGCCTTCAGAGACCCAGTACTTC
TRBD1	.	TRBJ2-7	TRBV5-6	CASSEQTGGYTYEQYF	TGTGCCAGCAGCGAACAGACAGGGGGCTATACCTACGAGCAGTACTTC
TRBD2	.	TRBJ2-7	TRBV5-4	CASSSGGGYEQYF	TGTGCCAGCAGCTCCGGGGGGGGGTACGAGCAGTACTTC
.	.	TRBJ1-3	TRBV29-1	CSALAGTGNTIYF	TGCAGCGCTCTAGCGGGCACTGGAAACACCATATATTTT
.	.	TRBJ1-1	TRBV5-6	CASSLEGRETEAFF	TGTGCCAGCAGCTTAGAGGGGCGAGAGACTGAAGCTTTCTTT
.	few	TRBJ2-5	TRBV15	CATSGHRAQETQYF	TGTGCCACCAGCGGCCACAGGGCCCAAGAGACCCAGTACTTC
TRBD2	medium-sized	TRBJ2-3	TRBV5-5	CASSPLGLVSSDTQYF	TGTGCCAGCAGCCCATTGGGACTAGTCTCATCCGATACGCAGTATTTT
TRBD2	.	TRBJ2-3	TRBV29-1	CSVEVGWGAGNPTDTQYF	TGCAGCGTTGAAGTGGGGTGGGGAGCGGGGAACCCCACAGATACGCAGTATTTT
.	.	TRBJ2-6	TRBV5-1	CASTAGRLISGANVLTF	TGCGCCAGCACTGCAGGGCGATTAATCTCTGGGGCCAACGTCCTGACTTTC
.	few	TRBJ1-5	TRBV15	CATSRSPGPTVPQHF	TGTGCCACCAGCAGAAGTCCAGGCCCAACGGTTCCCCAGCATTTT
.	.	TRBJ2-1	TRBV6-2/TRBV6-3	CATERGDNEQFF	TGTGCCACGGAACGAGGGGACAATGAGCAGTTCTTC
.	many	TRBJ2-3	TRBV10-2	CASSVSLVGGPLDTQYF	TGCGCCAGCAGTGTCTCCTTAGTGGGGGGGCCTCTAGATACGCAGTATTTT
.	many	TRBJ2-7	TRBV9	CASSEDYFPYEQYF	TGTGCCAGCAGCGAGGACTATTTCCCCTACGAGCAGTACTTC
.	few	TRBJ1-2	TRBV4-3	CASSQDSYRGGYTF	TGCGCCAGCAGCCAAGATTCCTATAGGGGAGGCTACACCTTC
.	many	TRBJ2-5	TRBV29-1	CSVEGRAETQYF	TGCAGCGTCGAGGGTAGGGCAGAGACCCAGTACTTC
.	.	TRBJ1-1	TRBV11-2	CASSPTVDTEAFF	TGTGCCAGCAGTCCGACAGTTGACACTGAAGCTTTCTTT
.	few	TRBJ2-7	TRBV7-9	CASSSDSSYEQYF	TGTGCCAGCAGCTCGGACAGTTCCTACGAGCAGTACTTC
.	.	TRBJ1-5	TRBV27	CASRPADGRNQPQHF	TGTGCCAGCAGGCCAGCGGACGGGAGAAATCAGCCCCAGCATTTT
.	few	TRBJ1-2	TRBV9	CASSDEGPGYGYTF	TGTGCCAGCAGCGACGAGGGGCCGGGCTATGGCTACACCTTC
TRBD1	.	TRBJ1-6	TRBV4-3	CASSQRGTGNSPLHF	TGCGCCAGCAGCCAACGAGGGACAGGGAATTCACCCCTCCACTTT
.	few	TRBJ1-1	TRBV5-1	CASSLVGTKPVTEAFF	TGCGCCAGCAGCCTGGTGGGGACGAAACCAGTCACTGAAGCTTTCTTT
.	many	TRBJ2-5	TRBV3-1	CASSYGHDGTQYF	TGTGCCAGCAGCTATGGTCACGACGGGACCCAGTACTTC
.	.	TRBJ2-1	TRBV4-3	CASSQIFRGNEQFF	TGCGCCAGCAGCCAAATTTTCAGGGGAAATGAGCAGTTCTTC
TRBD1	.	TRBJ1-1	TRBV19	CASRQGLNEAFF	TGTGCCAGTAGACAGGGGCTGAATGAAGCTTTCTTT